Listed here are 5 T cell receptor beta chains from one sample, sequenced in a study of blood T cells in healthy people across ages. It was with a sample-barcoded 5' primer and a J-beta primer mix that a second PCR of about 7 to 12 cycles was run. MiXCR, applied by TCRdb to the 5' RACE reads, yields one record per CDR3 protein. The table includes 1.5 million to 2 million distinct CDR3 sequences, about 30% detected once. The sample taken for sequencing was blood. The receptors were gathered from a woman aged 25 to 45 in good health.

The chain carries TRBV3-1 and TRBJ2-5; 10 bases line up with TRBD2. CDR1 is LGHDT and CDR2 is YNNKEL in the germline V gene (reference sequence). J gave up 4 bases and V 2 bases, and 7 bases lay outside the gene matches. This CDR3 is built from 16 residues. The CDR3 protein is CASSQSSGRAGETQYF. Written as DNA, the CDR3 is TGTGCCAGCAGCCAATCAAGCGGGAGGGCTGGAGAGACCCAGTACTTC.

V and J are TRBV12-3 or TRBV12-4 and TRBJ2-3; 12 nucleotides agree with TRBD2. J lost 0 bases, V lost 0 bases, and 7 bases had no gene match. The CDR3 covers 19 residues. CDR3 sequence (DNA): TGTGCCAGCAGTTTAGCACTAGCGGGGGGTTTAGTGAGCACAGATACGCAGTATTTT. This translates into CASSLALAGGLVSTDTQYF.

The genes are TRBV29-1 and TRBJ1-2; D is unclear. Germline CDR1 reads SQVTM; CDR2 reads ANQGSEA. V was shortened by 7 bases and J by 4 bases, with 13 bases between the two germline ends. The CDR3 is 12 amino acids. This CDR3 is CSGDDTFYGYTF. Here the CDR3 DNA reads TGCAGCGGTGACGACACCTTCTATGGCTACACCTTC.

The gene calls are TRBV5-1 and TRBJ2-7; 9 nucleotides align to TRBD1. Germline V gene lookup returns CDR1 SGHRS and CDR2 YFSETQ. Trimming at V came to 4 bases and at J to 2 bases, leaving 13 bases not matched to a gene. The CDR3 totals 17 residues. The CDR3 coding sequence is TGCGCCAGCAGCCGGGGGGCCACAGGGGGCGAGGCCTACGAGCAGTACTTC. Translated: CASSRGATGGEAYEQYF.

Of note for this clonotype: A read error may account for a junction end that differs from germline. The chain has TRBV12-3 or TRBV12-4 and TRBJ2-1, with TRBD2 matching 12 bases. CDR3 length: 15 residues. In DNA, the CDR3 is TGTGCCGGCAGGACTAGCGGGAAGGGTTTCGGTGAGCAGTTCTTC. This translates into CAGRTSGKGFGEQFF.